These 28 T cell receptor beta chains share one sample of origin, sequenced in a study of molecular identifiers for immune sequencing clone quantification. TCRdb re-called the PCR reads through MiXCR, storing one row per CDR3 protein. The table shows some 590,000 distinct CDR3 sequences, with approximately 24% occurring only once. Sequencing was performed on naive CD8+ T cells from blood, with Jurkat cell RNA spiked in. Subset indicated: FACS-sorted CD8+CD4-CCR7+CD45RA+ naive T cells. These receptors were taken from a human donor in good health. Some libraries in this study had Jurkat cell RNA spiked in.

This clonotype appeared a few times. J is TRBJ1-5 and V is TRBV28; TRBD1 matches 9 bases. The CDR3 spans 15 residues. Germline assignment: CDR1 MDHEN and CDR2 SYDVKM. After removal of 6 bases from V and 6 bases from J, the junction contained 9 bases not matched to a gene. CDR3 sequence: CASSSGQGAVQPQHF. The DNA for the CDR3 is TGTGCCAGCAGCTCGGGACAGGGTGCCGTTCAGCCCCAGCATTTT.

This rearrangement joins TRBV13 to TRBJ2-7; D is undetermined. Trimming took 2 bases from V and 4 from J, leaving 12 bases between them. The CDR3 has 14 residues. CDR1 and CDR2 (germline): PRHDT, FYEKMQ (reference sequence). CDR3 bases: TGTGCCAGCAGCTTAACTAACAAGGGTTACGAGCAGTACTTC. It codes for CASSLTNKGYEQYF.

The table lists this clonotype with a few counts. V gene TRBV15 combines with J gene TRBJ1-4; D is possibly TRBD1 (5 bases). The CDR3 totals 17 residues. Looked up from germline, CDR1 is LNHNV and CDR2 is YYDKDF (reference sequence). The V end lost 5 bases, the J end lost 0 bases, and 16 bases lay between the germline ends. For the CDR3, the DNA is TGTGCCACCAGCCTCTCAATTCTGACAGCAACTAATGAAAAACTGTTTTTT. This gives the protein CATSLSILTATNEKLFF. The full variable domain, in which reference TRBV15 and TRBJ1-4 provide the parts outside the CDR3, is DAMVIQNPRYQVTQFGKPVTLSCSQTLNHNVMYWYQQKSSQAPKLLFHYYDKDFNNEADTPDNFQSRRPNTSFCFLDIRSPGLGDTAMYLCATSLSILTATNEKLFFGSGTQLSVL.

This clonotype was detected many times. J is TRBJ2-5 and V is TRBV10-3, with D possibly being TRBD1 (6 bases). Per the germline V gene, CDR1 is ENHRY and CDR2 is SYGVKD. V dropped 3 bases and J dropped 3 bases, with 8 bases sitting between them. The CDR3 totals 13 residues. CDR3 residues: CAISDPGEETQYF. CDR3 bases: TGTGCCATCAGTGACCCAGGGGAAGAGACCCAGTACTTC.

Regarding this clonotype: A single base separates this from a much larger clone, so it may be a read error. The V and J genes are TRBV19 and TRBJ2-4; D not resolved. Germline V gene lookup returns CDR1 LNHDA and CDR2 SQIVND (reference sequence). Deletions cut 8 bases from V and 11 bases from J, with 19 bases between. The CDR3 has 13 amino acids. The CDR3 nucleotides read TGTGCCAGTTCCCTTTTGGATGGAGACCTTCAGTACTTC. This encodes CASSLLDGDLQYF.

The chain is built from TRBV4-3 and TRBJ2-3; 12 bases are a match to TRBD2. The J segment lost 2 bases and the V segment lost 3 bases, leaving 9 bases of the junction unmatched. The germline CDR1 and CDR2 sequences are LGHNA and YSLEER. CDR3 length equals 18 residues. The DNA of the CDR3 is TGCGCCAGCAGCCAGGCATTACTAGCGGGAGGTTTCACAGATACGCAGTATTTT. It translates to CASSQALLAGGFTDTQYF.

This clonotype was seen more than once but under ten times. The chain links TRBV6-1 to TRBJ2-6; D is possibly TRBD1 (7 bases). The CDR3 spans 17 residues. Per the germline V gene, CDR1 is MNHNS and CDR2 is SASEGT. V was cut by 2 bases and J by 2 bases, with 13 bases left in between. CDR3 DNA: TGTGCCAGCAGTGAAAACAGGGGAGGAGCTGGGGCCAACGTCCTGACTTTC. Its protein is CASSENRGGAGANVLTF.

As for this clonotype: This may be a read error: a much more frequent sequence differs by one nucleotide. The J gene is TRBJ1-1, the V gene TRBV28, with D perhaps TRBD1 (5 bases). This CDR3 region has 12 residues. Per germline, CDR1 MDHEN and CDR2 SYDVKM. The CDR3 loop reads CASSFTDTEASF. CDR3 DNA sequence: TGTGCCAGCAGTTTCACGGACACTGAAGCTTCCTTT.

This clonotype was detected ten times or more. CDR3 bases: TGTGCCAGCAGCCTTCTCGGACTAGCGTCGTCCCAGTACTTC. Protein: CASSLLGLASSQYF. The chain recombines TRBV28 with TRBJ2-5, with 9 positions matching TRBD2. Germline-derived CDR1 and CDR2 are MDHEN and SYDVKM. Germline trimming cut 6 bases from V and 9 bases from J; bases unmatched to any gene: 11. The CDR3 sequence is 14 residues long.

In the case of this clonotype: The germline gene is not matched at one end of the junction; a read error may be the cause. The gene calls are TRBV5-3 and TRBJ2-7; no clear D gene. TRBV5-3 qualifies as an ORF whose function is uncertain. CDR3 length: 12 residues. The CDR3 here is CASSLVVYEQHF. The CDR3 nucleotides are TGTGCCAGCAGCTTGGTCGTCTACGAGCAGCACTTC.

Concerning this clonotype itself: A much bigger clone sits one base away, suggesting this may be a read error. This chain connects TRBV29-1 to TRBJ1-4; no firm D call. Germline values: CDR1 SQVTM, CDR2 ANQGSEA. CDR3 length: 13 residues. The DNA of the CDR3 is TGCAGCGCGTCGGGGTTAGGGTATGAAAAACCGTTTTTT. It specifies CSASGLGYEKPFF. Filled out from reference TRBV29-1 and TRBJ1-4, the complete variable domain reads SAVISQKPSRDICQRGTSLTIQCQVDSQVTMMFWYRQQPGQSLTLIATANQGSEATYESGFVIDKFPISRPNLTFSTLTVSNMSPEDSSIYLCSASGLGYEKPFFGSGTQLSVL.

As for this clonotype: The junction does not match germline at one end; this may be a read error. The gene calls are TRBV29-1 and TRBJ2-7; D unclear. Germline CDR1 reads SQVTM; CDR2 reads ANQGSEA. CDR3 length equals 13 residues. The CDR3 region is CRVATPYSYEQYF. The CDR3 bases are TGCCGCGTTGCAACCCCTTACTCCTACGAGCAGTACTTC.

This clonotype was counted ten times or more. This rearrangement joins TRBV20-1 to TRBJ1-1; D is unresolved. Trimming took 1 base from V and 4 from J, leaving 7 bases between them. This CDR3 has 12 amino acids. Per the germline V gene, CDR1 is DFQATT and CDR2 is SNEGSKA (reference sequence). The DNA of the CDR3 is TGCAGTGCTAGAGGGGAGGGCACTGAAGCTTTCTTT. As protein: CSARGEGTEAFF.

Note on this clonotype: Just one base apart from a much larger clone, this may be a read error. This chain uses TRBV9 with TRBJ1-1; 11 nucleotides line up with TRBD1. The germline V gene encodes CDR1 SGDLS and CDR2 YYNGEE. The CDR3 is made up of 16 amino acids. CDR3 sequence (DNA): TGTGCCAGCAGCGGCGGACAGGGGGCTAGGTGGACTGATGCTTTCTTT. Translated, it gives CASSGGQGARWTDAFF.

This clonotype was found many times. V is TRBV5-1 and J is TRBJ2-7; D ambiguous. Trimming left V 4 bases short and J 4 bases short, with 12 bases between. The CDR3 spans 13 residues. Germline V lookup: CDR1 SGHRS, CDR2 YFSETQ. Here the CDR3 DNA reads TGCGCCAGCAGCGAAATGTCCGGGTACGAGCAGTACTTC. Protein product: CASSEMSGYEQYF.

For this clonotype: A much larger clone is a single base away; this may be a read error. The chain uses TRBV9 and TRBJ2-1; TRBD2 is a possible D gene (5 bases). The CDR3 is 15 amino acids. CDR1 and CDR2 from the germline V gene are SGDLS and YYNGEE. DNA of the CDR3: TGTGCCAGCACAGAGGGATACAGCTCCTACAATGGGCAGTTCTTC. It is translated as CASTEGYSSYNGQFF.

This clonotype was detected only a few times. Given a much more abundant clone one base away, this may be a read error. The CDR3 spells CASSSPGQGVDQLQHF. For the CDR3, the DNA is TGTGCCAGCAGTTCCCCGGGACAGGGGGTGGATCAGCTCCAGCATTTT. The J gene is TRBJ1-5, the V gene TRBV6-2 or TRBV6-3; 11 bases map to TRBD1. This CDR3 has 16 amino acids. Germline V gene sequence: CDR1 MNHEY, CDR2 SVGEGT.

The chain couples TRBV12-5 to TRBJ1-4, with D uncertain. Germline CDR1 and CDR2: LGHNT and FRNRAP. V was cut by 2 bases and J by 10 bases, with 11 bases left in between. The CDR3 consists of 13 residues. The CDR3: CASGLPPSIKLFF. The CDR3 DNA sequence: TGTGCTAGTGGTTTGCCCCCCTCTATAAAACTGTTTTTT.

The chain employs TRBV27 and TRBJ2-3, with D tentatively TRBD2 (6 bases). Trimming stripped 5 bases from V and 6 bases from J, with 27 bases between. Per germline, CDR1 MNHEY and CDR2 SMNVEV (reference sequence). The CDR3 spans 18 residues. CDR3 DNA sequence: TGTGCCAGCAGTCCTCTGAAGCGGGTTCGGCCCGCGGGTGATACGCAGTATTTT. As protein: CASSPLKRVRPAGDTQYF.

This clonotype was counted ten times or more. This sequence joins TRBV6-1 and TRBJ1-1; D unresolved. Trimming left V 4 bases short and J 1 base short, with 19 bases between. The length of the CDR3 is 17 residues. Germline V gene sequence: CDR1 MNHNS, CDR2 SASEGT. The CDR3, as DNA: TGTGCCAGCAGTGTGTCGGGTGAAAGGCTTTCGAACACTGAAGCTTTCTTT. Its protein product is CASSVSGERLSNTEAFF.

Comments on this clonotype: A much larger clone differs by one base, so this may be a read error. The chain links TRBV7-9 to TRBJ1-1; D is unresolved. The V gene's germline CDR1 is SEHNR and CDR2 FQNEAQ (reference sequence). V shed 3 bases and J shed 6 bases, with 8 bases lying between them. The CDR3 runs to 12 residues. The CDR3 nucleotides read TGTGCCAGCAGCTTTTATCAGGCTGAAGCTTTCTTT. Protein: CASSFYQAEAFF.

This clonotype was observed many times. The chain combines TRBV30 with TRBJ2-3, with 7 bases aligning to TRBD1. The CDR3 is made up of 13 amino acids. The V segment lost 5 bases and the J segment 6 bases; nucleotides outside the gene matches: 8. Germline CDR1 and CDR2: GTSNPN and SVGIG (reference sequence). The CDR3 DNA is TGTGCCTGGGATCTACAGGGGTCCGATACGCAGTATTTT. It encodes CAWDLQGSDTQYF. Combining the CDR3 with reference TRBV30 and TRBJ2-3 gives the whole variable domain SQTIHQWPATLVQPVGSPLSLECTVEGTSNPNLYWYRQAAGRGLQLLFYSVGIGQISSEVPQNLSASRPQDRQFILSSKKLLLSDSGFYLCAWDLQGSDTQYFGPGTRLTVL.

J is TRBJ2-3 and V is TRBV2; D may be TRBD1 (5 bases). Deletions cut 6 bases from V and 1 base from J, with 11 bases between. The CDR3 covers 14 residues. Germline values: CDR1 SNHLY, CDR2 FYNNEI. The CDR3 DNA reads as TGTGCCAGCAGCAAGGGGTTTGGCACAGATACGCAGTATTTT. It is translated as CASSKGFGTDTQYF.

This clonotype was observed at least ten times. The genes are TRBV4-3 and TRBJ1-6; 7 nucleotides align to TRBD1. The junction had 7 bases not matched to a gene; V was cut back by 2 bases and J by 9 bases. The V gene's germline CDR1 is LGHNA and CDR2 YSLEER. CDR3 length equals 15 residues. CDR3 residues: CASSQMTGFFSPLHF. In nucleotides, the CDR3 is TGCGCCAGCAGCCAAATGACAGGGTTTTTTTCACCCCTCCACTTT.

There are many counts of this clonotype. The chain has TRBV4-1 and TRBJ1-2; TRBD1 aligns across 7 bases. V trimming: 4 bases; J trimming: 12 bases; junction bases outside the gene matches: 23. This CDR3 spans 17 amino acids. Germline loops: CDR1 MGHRA, CDR2 YSYEKL. The CDR3 DNA reads TGCGCCAGCAGCCTGGTAACGGCTAAAAATACCGGACAGGTTGACACCTTC. Residues: CASSLVTAKNTGQVDTF.

This rearrangement joins TRBV5-1 to TRBJ2-5; 8 bases agree with TRBD2. After removal of 1 base from V and 5 bases from J, the junction contained 13 bases not matched to a gene. Per germline, CDR1 SGHRS and CDR2 YFSETQ. The CDR3 has 17 residues. In DNA, the CDR3 is TGCGCCAGCAGCTTGCCCATAGCGGGAATGTTGGAGGAGACCCAGTACTTC. Encoded protein: CASSLPIAGMLEETQYF.

This clonotype was picked up many times. The rearrangement joins TRBV28 to TRBJ2-6; TRBD2 might be the D (5 bases). Trimming removed 1 base at V and 0 bases at J, with 13 bases between. The germline gives CDR1 MDHEN, CDR2 SYDVKM. The CDR3 covers 18 residues. The DNA of the CDR3 is TGTGCCAGCAGTTTATCGAGGGTGGACCACTCTGGGGCCAACGTCCTGACTTTC. Its protein is CASSLSRVDHSGANVLTF.

This clonotype came up a few times. The chain combines TRBV20-1 with TRBJ2-7; D gene uncertain. Between the trimmed V and J ends, which lost 6 bases and 7 bases, there was a span of 19 bases. CDR1 and CDR2 from the germline V gene are DFQATT and SNEGSKA (reference sequence). This CDR3 spans 13 amino acids. The CDR3 DNA follows: TGCAGTGCGAACCCGACGGACGCCTTTGAGCAGTACTTC. Amino acids: CSANPTDAFEQYF.